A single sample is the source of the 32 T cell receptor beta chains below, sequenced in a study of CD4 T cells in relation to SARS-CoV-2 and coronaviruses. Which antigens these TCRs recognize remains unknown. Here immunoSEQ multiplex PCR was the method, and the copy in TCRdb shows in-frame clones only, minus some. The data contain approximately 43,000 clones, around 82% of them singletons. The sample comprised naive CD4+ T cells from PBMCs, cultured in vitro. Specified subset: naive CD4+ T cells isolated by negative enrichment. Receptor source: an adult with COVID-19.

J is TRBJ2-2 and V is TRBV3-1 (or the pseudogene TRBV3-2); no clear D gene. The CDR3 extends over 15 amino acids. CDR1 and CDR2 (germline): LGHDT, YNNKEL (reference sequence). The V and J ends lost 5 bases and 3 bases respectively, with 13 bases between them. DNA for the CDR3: TGTGCCAGCAGCGCACGTCGTTTGGACACCGGGGAGCTGTTTTTT. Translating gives CASSARRLDTGELFF.

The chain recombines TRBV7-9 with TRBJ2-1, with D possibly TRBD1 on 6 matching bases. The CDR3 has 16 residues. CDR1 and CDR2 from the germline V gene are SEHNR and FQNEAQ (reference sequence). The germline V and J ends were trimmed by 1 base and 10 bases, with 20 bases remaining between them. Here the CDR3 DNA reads TGTGCCAGCAGCTTAGGTCACGCAGGGGTGGGTGGCGAGCAGTTCTTC. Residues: CASSLGHAGVGGEQFF.

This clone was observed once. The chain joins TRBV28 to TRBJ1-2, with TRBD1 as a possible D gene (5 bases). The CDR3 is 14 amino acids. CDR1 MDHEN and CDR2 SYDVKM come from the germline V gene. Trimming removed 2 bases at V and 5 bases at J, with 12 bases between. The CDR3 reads CASSLDGGMYGYTF. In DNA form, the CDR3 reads TGTGCCAGCAGTTTAGACGGGGGGATGTATGGCTACACCTTC.

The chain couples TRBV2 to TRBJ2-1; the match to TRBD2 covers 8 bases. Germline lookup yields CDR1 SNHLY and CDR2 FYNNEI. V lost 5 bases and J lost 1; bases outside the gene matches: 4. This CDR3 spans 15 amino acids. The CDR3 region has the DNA TGTGCCAGCAGTTCCGGGGGGGTTTCCTACAATGAGCAGTTCTTC. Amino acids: CASSSGGVSYNEQFF.

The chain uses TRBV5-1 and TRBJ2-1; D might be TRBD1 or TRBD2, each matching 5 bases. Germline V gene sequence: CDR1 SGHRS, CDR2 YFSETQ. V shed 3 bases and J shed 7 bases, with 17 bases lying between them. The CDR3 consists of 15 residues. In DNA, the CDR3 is TGCGCCAGCAGCTCCCGACAGAACCCGGGGAATGAGCAGTTCTTC. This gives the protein CASSSRQNPGNEQFF. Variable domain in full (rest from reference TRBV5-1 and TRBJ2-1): KAGVTQTPRYLIKTRGQQVTLSCSPISGHRSVSWYQQTPGQGLQFLFEYFSETQRNKGNFPGRFSGRQFSNSRSEMNVSTLELGDSALYLCASSSRQNPGNEQFFGPGTRLTVL.

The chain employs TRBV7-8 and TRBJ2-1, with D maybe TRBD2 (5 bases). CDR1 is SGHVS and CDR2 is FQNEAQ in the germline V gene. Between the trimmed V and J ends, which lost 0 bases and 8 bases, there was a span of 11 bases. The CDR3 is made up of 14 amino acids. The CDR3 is CASSLASSEDEQFF. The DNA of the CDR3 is TGTGCCAGCAGCTTAGCGAGTAGCGAGGATGAGCAGTTCTTC.

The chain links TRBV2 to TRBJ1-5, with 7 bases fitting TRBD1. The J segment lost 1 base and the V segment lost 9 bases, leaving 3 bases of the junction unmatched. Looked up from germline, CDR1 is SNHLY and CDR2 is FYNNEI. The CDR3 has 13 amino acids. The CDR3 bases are TGTGCCAGTCAGGGGGGAAGCAATCAGCCCCAGCATTTT. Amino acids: CASQGGSNQPQHF.

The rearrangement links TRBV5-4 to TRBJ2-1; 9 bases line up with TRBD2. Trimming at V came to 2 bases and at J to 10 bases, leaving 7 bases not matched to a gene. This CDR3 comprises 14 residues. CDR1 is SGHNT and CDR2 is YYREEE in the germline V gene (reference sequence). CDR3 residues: CASSLGLAGSEQFF. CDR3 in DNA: TGTGCCAGCAGCTTAGGGCTAGCGGGATCCGAGCAGTTCTTC.

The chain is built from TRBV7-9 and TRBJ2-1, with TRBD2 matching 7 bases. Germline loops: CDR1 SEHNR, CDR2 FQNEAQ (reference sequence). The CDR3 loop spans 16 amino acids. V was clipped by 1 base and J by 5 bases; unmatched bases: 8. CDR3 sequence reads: CASSLGRLAPNNEQFF. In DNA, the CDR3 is TGTGCCAGCAGCTTAGGCCGACTAGCCCCTAACAATGAGCAGTTCTTC.

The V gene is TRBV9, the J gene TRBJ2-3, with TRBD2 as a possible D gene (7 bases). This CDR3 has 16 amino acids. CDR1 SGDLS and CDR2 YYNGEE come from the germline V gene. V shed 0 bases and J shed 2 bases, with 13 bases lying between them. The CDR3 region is CASSVAGGAYTDTQYF. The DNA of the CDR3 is TGTGCCAGCAGCGTAGCTGGGGGGGCGTACACAGATACGCAGTATTTT.

The CDR3 DNA reads as TGCAGTGCTAGTGCCGGGAGGACCTACAATGAGCAGTTCTTC. This encodes CSASAGRTYNEQFF. The gene calls are TRBV20-1 and TRBJ2-1; 7 bases match TRBD2. CDR1 and CDR2 (germline): DFQATT, SNEGSKA (reference sequence). The CDR3 runs 14 residues. V lost 3 bases to trimming and J lost 2 bases; unmatched junction nucleotides: 4.

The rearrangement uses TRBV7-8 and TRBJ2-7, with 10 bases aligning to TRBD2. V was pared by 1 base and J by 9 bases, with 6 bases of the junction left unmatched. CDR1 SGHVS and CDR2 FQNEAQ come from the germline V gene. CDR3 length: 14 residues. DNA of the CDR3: TGTGCCAGCAGCTTAGTTCGGCTAGCGGGAGTGCAGTACTTC. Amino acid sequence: CASSLVRLAGVQYF.

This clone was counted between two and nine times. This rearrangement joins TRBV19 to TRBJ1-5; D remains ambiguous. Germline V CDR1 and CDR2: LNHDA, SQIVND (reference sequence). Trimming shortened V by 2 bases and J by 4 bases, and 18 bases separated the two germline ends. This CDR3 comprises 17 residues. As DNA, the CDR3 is TGTGCCAGTAGTATAACCCCCAGGCCGGGTTGGAATCAGCCCCAGCATTTT. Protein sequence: CASSITPRPGWNQPQHF.

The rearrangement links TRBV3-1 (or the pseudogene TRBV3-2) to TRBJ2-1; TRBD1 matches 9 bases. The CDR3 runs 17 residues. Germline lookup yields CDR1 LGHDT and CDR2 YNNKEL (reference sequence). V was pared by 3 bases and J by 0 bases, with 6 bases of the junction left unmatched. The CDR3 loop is CASSHTGTGISYNEQFF. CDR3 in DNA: TGTGCCAGCAGCCATACCGGGACAGGGATCTCCTACAATGAGCAGTTCTTC.

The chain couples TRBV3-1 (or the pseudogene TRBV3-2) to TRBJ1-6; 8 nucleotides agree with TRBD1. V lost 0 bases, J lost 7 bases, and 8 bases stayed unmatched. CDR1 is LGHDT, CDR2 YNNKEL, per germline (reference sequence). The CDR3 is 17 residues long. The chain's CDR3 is CASSQDLSDRVNSPLHF. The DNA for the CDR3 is TGTGCCAGCAGCCAAGATCTGTCGGACAGGGTGAATTCACCCCTCCACTTT.

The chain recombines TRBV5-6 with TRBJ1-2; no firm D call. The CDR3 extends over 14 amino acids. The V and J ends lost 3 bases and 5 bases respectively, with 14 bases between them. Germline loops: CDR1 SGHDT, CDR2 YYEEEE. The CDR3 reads CASSSGLSIYGYTF. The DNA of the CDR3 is TGTGCCAGCAGCTCGGGCCTTTCCATTTATGGCTACACCTTC.

This CDR3 is CATSREGATDTQYF. CDR3 nucleotides: TGTGCCACCAGCAGAGAAGGGGCGACAGATACGCAGTATTTT. The V gene is TRBV15, the J gene TRBJ2-3; TRBD1 is a possible D gene (5 bases). The V and J ends lost 0 bases and 3 bases respectively, with 7 bases between them. Germline assignment: CDR1 LNHNV and CDR2 YYDKDF (reference sequence). The CDR3 runs to 14 residues.

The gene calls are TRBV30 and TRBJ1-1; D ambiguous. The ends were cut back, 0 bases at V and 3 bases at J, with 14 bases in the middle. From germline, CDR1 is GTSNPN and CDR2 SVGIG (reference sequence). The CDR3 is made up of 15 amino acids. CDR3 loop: CAWSVGGEPYTEAFF. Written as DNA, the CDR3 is TGTGCCTGGAGTGTAGGTGGGGAACCCTACACTGAAGCTTTCTTT.

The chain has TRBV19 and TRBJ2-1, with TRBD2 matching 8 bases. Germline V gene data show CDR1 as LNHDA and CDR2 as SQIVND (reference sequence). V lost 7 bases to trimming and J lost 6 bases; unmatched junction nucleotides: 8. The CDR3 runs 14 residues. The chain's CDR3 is CASTLAERGNEQFF. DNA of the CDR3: TGTGCCAGTACACTAGCGGAGAGGGGCAATGAGCAGTTCTTC.

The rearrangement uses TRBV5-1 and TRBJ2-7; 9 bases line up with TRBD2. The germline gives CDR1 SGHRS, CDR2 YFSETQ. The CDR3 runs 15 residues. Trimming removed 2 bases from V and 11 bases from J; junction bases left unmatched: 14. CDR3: CASSFGTSSESSKYF. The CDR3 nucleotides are TGCGCCAGCAGCTTCGGGACTAGCTCCGAATCGAGCAAGTACTTC.

The CDR3 sequence: CAWSVLLYNEQFF. The CDR3 DNA follows: TGTGCCTGGAGTGTACTACTATACAATGAGCAGTTCTTC. This chain links TRBV30 with TRBJ2-1; D is unclear. The CDR3 sequence is 13 residues long. V shed 0 bases and J shed 4 bases, with 7 bases lying between them. Germline V gives CDR1 GTSNPN, CDR2 SVGIG (reference sequence).

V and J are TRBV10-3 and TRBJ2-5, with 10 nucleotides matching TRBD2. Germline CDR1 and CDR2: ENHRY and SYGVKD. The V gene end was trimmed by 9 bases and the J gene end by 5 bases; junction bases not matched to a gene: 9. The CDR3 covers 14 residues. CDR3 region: CAIHLAGAGETQYF. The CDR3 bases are TGTGCCATTCATCTAGCGGGAGCGGGGGAGACCCAGTACTTC.

CDR3 protein: CASSRLANTGELFF. In DNA form, the CDR3 reads TGTGCCAGTAGCAGACTAGCGAACACCGGGGAGCTGTTTTTT. The J gene is TRBJ2-2, the V gene TRBV19; weak D call: TRBD2 (6 bases). The CDR3 extends over 14 amino acids. Trimming stripped 6 bases from V and 0 bases from J, with 8 bases between. Per the germline V gene, CDR1 is LNHDA and CDR2 is SQIVND (reference sequence). The full variable domain, with the rest looked up from reference TRBV19 and TRBJ2-2, is DGGITQSPKYLFRKEGQNVTLSCEQNLNHDAMYWYRQDPGQGLRLIYYSQIVNDFQKGDIAEGYSVSREKKESFPLTVTSAQKNPTAFYLCASSRLANTGELFFGEGSRLTVL.

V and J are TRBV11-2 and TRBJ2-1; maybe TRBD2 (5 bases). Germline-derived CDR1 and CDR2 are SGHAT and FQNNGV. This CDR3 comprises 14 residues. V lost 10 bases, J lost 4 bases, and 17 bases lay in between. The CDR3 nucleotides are TGTGCCACCGTCGAGGGAGCAATATACAATGAGCAGTTCTTC. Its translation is CATVEGAIYNEQFF.

CDR3 nucleotides: TGTGCCAGCAGCGAAGGGGGCGACTATAATTCACCCCTCCACTTT. Its protein is CASSEGGDYNSPLHF. The rearrangement joins TRBV7-2 to TRBJ1-6, with 7 bases lining up with TRBD1. Losses at the gene ends were 5 bases for V and 3 bases for J; bases not matched to a gene: 4. The CDR3 has 15 residues. The germline V gene encodes CDR1 SGHTA and CDR2 FQGNSA. Together with reference TRBV7-2 and TRBJ1-6, the CDR3 gives the full variable domain: GAGVSQSPSNKVTEKGKDVELRCDPISGHTALYWYRQSLGQGLEFLIYFQGNSAPDKSGLPSDRFSAERTGGSVSTLTIQRTQQEDSAVYLCASSEGGDYNSPLHFGNGTRLTVT.

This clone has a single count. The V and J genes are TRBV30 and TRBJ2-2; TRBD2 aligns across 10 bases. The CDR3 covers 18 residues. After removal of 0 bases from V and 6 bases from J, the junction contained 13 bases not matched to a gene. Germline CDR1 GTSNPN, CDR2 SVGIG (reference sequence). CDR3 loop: CAWSVLRTSGVASGELFF. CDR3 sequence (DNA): TGTGCCTGGAGTGTCCTCCGAACTAGCGGGGTAGCTTCCGGGGAGCTGTTTTTT.

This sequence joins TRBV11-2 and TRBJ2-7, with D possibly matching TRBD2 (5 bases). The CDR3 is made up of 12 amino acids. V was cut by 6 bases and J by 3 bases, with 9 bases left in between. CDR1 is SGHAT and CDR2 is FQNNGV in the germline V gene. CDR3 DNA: TGTGCCAGCAGGTACCGGGGCTACGAGCAGTACTTC. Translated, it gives CASRYRGYEQYF.

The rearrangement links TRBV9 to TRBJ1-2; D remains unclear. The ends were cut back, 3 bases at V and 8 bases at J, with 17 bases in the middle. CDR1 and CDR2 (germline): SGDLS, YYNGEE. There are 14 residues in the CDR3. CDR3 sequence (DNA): TGTGCCAGCAGCGATGAGACGGCGAGTAAGGGCTACACCTTC. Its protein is CASSDETASKGYTF.

The CDR3 loop is CASKPSPQAGSSYNEQFF. CDR3 coding DNA: TGTGCCAGCAAACCTTCCCCCCAAGCGGGAAGCTCCTACAATGAGCAGTTCTTC. J is TRBJ2-1 and V is TRBV7-2; TRBD2 matches at 7 bases. The CDR3 sequence is 18 residues long. Germline CDR1 reads SGHTA; CDR2 reads FQGNSA. V was pared by 7 bases and J by 0 bases, with 15 bases of the junction left unmatched.

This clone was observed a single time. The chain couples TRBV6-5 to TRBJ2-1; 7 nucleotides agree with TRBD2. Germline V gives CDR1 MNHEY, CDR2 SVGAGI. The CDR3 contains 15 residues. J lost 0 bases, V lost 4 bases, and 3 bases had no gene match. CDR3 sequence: CASSSGTTSYNEQFF. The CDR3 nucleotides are TGTGCCAGCAGTTCCGGGACTACCTCCTACAATGAGCAGTTCTTC.

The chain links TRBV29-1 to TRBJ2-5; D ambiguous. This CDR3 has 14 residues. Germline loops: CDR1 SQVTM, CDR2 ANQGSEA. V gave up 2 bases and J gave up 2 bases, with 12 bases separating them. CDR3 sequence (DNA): TGCAGCGTTGAATTTTCAAAAGCACAAGAGACCCAGTACTTC. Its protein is CSVEFSKAQETQYF.

CDR3 coding DNA: TGTGCCAGCAGTTACGGAGCGGGAGTAGATACGCAGTATTTT. It is translated as CASSYGAGVDTQYF. The chain uses TRBV6-2 or TRBV6-3 and TRBJ2-3; TRBD2 matches at 8 bases. The V segment lost 2 bases and the J segment 5 bases; nucleotides outside the gene matches: 3. The CDR3 extends over 14 amino acids. Germline CDR1 is MNHEY and CDR2 is SVGEGT.